These 29 T cell receptor beta chains originate from one sample sequenced in a study of T cells in Graves' hyperthyroidism and ophthalmopathy. Authors of the study amplified TCR beta CDR3 regions from RNA transcripts. First-round RT-PCR targeting the TCR CDR3 was performed with the HTBI primer set. TCRdb redid the calling of the multiplex PCR reads with MiXCR, one entry per CDR3 protein. The table shows under 350,000 distinct CDR3 sequences, with 18% occurring only once. Sequences were obtained from blood. These receptors were obtained from a woman between 50 and 59 years old with Graves' hyperthyroidism.

This clonotype occurred many times. The chain links TRBV20-1 to TRBJ2-7; no clear D gene. Looked up from germline, CDR1 is DFQATT and CDR2 is SNEGSKA (reference sequence). With 6 bases removed from V and 2 bases from J, the gap between germline ends came to 17 bases. CDR3 length: 14 residues. CDR3 protein: CSATIPGSPYEQYF. The CDR3 DNA sequence: TGCAGTGCCACAATCCCGGGTAGTCCCTACGAGCAGTACTTC.

At least ten counts were recorded for this clonotype. This chain links TRBV12-3 or TRBV12-4 with TRBJ2-7; possibly TRBD2 for D (5 bases). The CDR3 loop spans 14 amino acids. V lost 5 bases and J 3 bases, leaving 14 bases between the germline ends. DNA of the CDR3: TGTGCCAGCAGTCCGACTACTAGAAGCTACGAGCAGTACTTC. This codes for CASSPTTRSYEQYF.

This clonotype was seen many times. The genes are TRBV6-2 or TRBV6-3 and TRBJ2-3; 10 bases agree with TRBD2. The CDR3 contains 15 residues. From germline, CDR1 is MNHEY and CDR2 SVGEGT. With 5 bases clipped from V and 4 bases from J, the junction kept 6 bases outside the gene matches. CDR3 loop: CASSLRLAGPDTQYF. The CDR3 DNA follows: TGTGCCAGCAGTCTAAGACTAGCGGGTCCAGATACGCAGTATTTT.

This clonotype was observed a handful of times. V and J are TRBV19 and TRBJ1-5; weak D call: TRBD1 (5 bases). The length of the CDR3 is 15 residues. V lost 5 bases and J lost 2, with 13 bases in between. Per germline, CDR1 LNHDA and CDR2 SQIVND (reference sequence). The CDR3: CASSARGGGNQPQHF. In DNA, the CDR3 is TGTGCCAGTAGTGCGAGGGGAGGGGGCAATCAGCCCCAGCATTTT.

To note about this clonotype: A read error may explain this, as a much larger clone is one base away. The V and J genes are TRBV3-1 and TRBJ2-1; no clear D. CDR1 LGHDT and CDR2 YNNKEL come from the germline V gene (reference sequence). The CDR3 is 13 residues long. Here the CDR3 reads CARSQVVGNEQFF. DNA of the CDR3: TGTGCCAGAAGCCAAGTTGTAGGCAATGAGCAGTTCTTC.

The chain links TRBV10-2 to TRBJ2-1; TRBD1 is a possible D gene (6 bases). CDR1 WSHSY and CDR2 SAAADI come from the germline V gene. This CDR3 spans 13 amino acids. Between the trimmed V and J ends, which lost 6 bases and 6 bases, there was a span of 12 bases. In nucleotides, the CDR3 is TGCGCCAGCAGGACTCCAGGGGTCAATGAGCAGTTCTTC. Protein: CASRTPGVNEQFF.

This clonotype was recorded many times. The rearrangement links TRBV28 to TRBJ2-5; 12 nucleotides match TRBD1. With V trimmed by 4 bases and J by 1 base, 10 bases remained unmatched. There are 18 residues in the CDR3. In germline, CDR1 is MDHEN, CDR2 SYDVKM. The CDR3 coding sequence is TGTGCCAGCAGTTCGTGGGGACAGGGGGCGTTGTCCCAAGAGACCCAGTACTTC. It yields the protein CASSSWGQGALSQETQYF.

Ten or more counts support this clonotype. The chain combines TRBV5-1 with TRBJ2-7; D ambiguous. Germline lookup yields CDR1 SGHRS and CDR2 YFSETQ. Trimming cost V 0 bases and J 6 bases, with 10 bases left between them. This CDR3 has 13 residues. The CDR3 bases are TGCGCCAGCAGCTTGGACTACTTCCTCGAGCAGTACTTC. Amino acid sequence: CASSLDYFLEQYF.

The chain combines TRBV18 with TRBJ2-2, with no clear D. Between the trimmed V and J ends, which lost 0 bases and 1 base, there was a span of 9 bases. CDR3 length equals 16 residues. Germline values: CDR1 KGHSH, CDR2 LQKENI. In nucleotides, the CDR3 is TGTGCCAGCTCACCACCCTTGGGGATGAACACCGGGGAGCTGTTTTTT. Amino acids: CASSPPLGMNTGELFF.

This clonotype was detected a few times. Here the CDR3 DNA reads TGTGCCACCGTCGGGGGAAATGGATGGGAGCAGTACGTC. It specifies CATVGGNGWEQYV. This chain joins TRBV10-3 and TRBJ2-7, with D possibly being TRBD2 (6 bases). Trimming cost V 10 bases and J 7 bases, with 20 bases left between them. This CDR3 spans 13 amino acids. Germline V gene lookup returns CDR1 ENHRY and CDR2 SYGVKD.

The gene calls are TRBV5-1 and TRBJ1-6; D call uncertain. The germline V and J ends were trimmed by 4 bases and 6 bases, with 14 bases remaining between them. The CDR3 runs to 15 residues. Looked up from germline, CDR1 is SGHRS and CDR2 is YFSETQ. For the CDR3, the DNA is TGCGCCAGCAGCCTAGCCCGAGTTGGTAATTCACCCCTCCACTTT. Protein sequence: CASSLARVGNSPLHF.

This clonotype was picked up many times. The V gene is TRBV6-5, the J gene TRBJ2-2, with unresolved D. Germline V gives CDR1 MNHEY, CDR2 SVGAGI. The germline V and J ends were trimmed by 2 bases and 1 base, with 8 bases remaining between them. The CDR3 extends over 15 amino acids. In DNA, the CDR3 is TGTGCCAGCAGTTACGTCGCACGGAACACCGGGGAGCTGTTTTTT. Translated: CASSYVARNTGELFF.

This clonotype was recorded at least ten times. The chain links TRBV5-8 to TRBJ2-7; D may correspond to TRBD1 or TRBD2 (5 bases each). Germline CDR1 is SGHTS and CDR2 is YDEGEE. The CDR3 is made up of 13 amino acids. Trimming shortened V by 3 bases and J by 9 bases, and 16 bases separated the two germline ends. The CDR3: CASSSRPGPVQYV. CDR3 coding DNA: TGTGCCAGCAGCTCTAGACCGGGGCCGGTGCAGTACGTC.

This clonotype was seen ten or more times. The V gene is TRBV30, the J gene TRBJ2-2, with 9 bases identical to TRBD2. CDR3 length: 15 amino acids. V lost 1 base, J lost 3 bases, and 3 bases stayed unmatched. CDR1 and CDR2 from the germline V gene are GTSNPN and SVGIG (reference sequence). CDR3 region: CAWSGAGGYTGELFF. The CDR3 DNA is TGTGCCTGGAGTGGCGCGGGGGGGTACACCGGGGAGCTGTTTTTT.

The chain is built from TRBV5-5 and TRBJ2-7, with D unclear. V was cut by 4 bases and J by 4 bases, with 18 bases left in between. In germline, CDR1 is SGHKS, CDR2 YYEKEE (reference sequence). This CDR3 has 15 amino acids. The DNA of the CDR3 is TGTGCCAGCAGCACCACTTTGACGGACGCTTACGAGCAGTACTTC. As protein: CASSTTLTDAYEQYF. Full variable domain (rest looked up from reference TRBV5-5 and TRBJ2-7): DAGVTQSPTHLIKTRGQQVTLRCSPISGHKSVSWYQQVLGQGPQFIFQYYEKEERGRGNFPDRFSARQFPNYSSELNVNALLLGDSALYLCASSTTLTDAYEQYFGPGTRLTVT.

This clonotype was found many times. The chain joins TRBV3-1 to TRBJ1-4; no reliable D call. CDR1 is LGHDT, CDR2 YNNKEL, per germline (reference sequence). The CDR3 length is 15 residues. The V and J ends lost 5 bases and 11 bases respectively, with 21 bases between them. CDR3 DNA: TGTGCCAGCAGCGCGAATCCGGACCGCGCGCGGAAACTGTTTTTT. It yields the protein CASSANPDRARKLFF.

The genes are TRBV6-5 and TRBJ1-3; D not resolved. In germline, CDR1 is MNHEY, CDR2 SVGAGI. CDR3 length: 14 amino acids. V shed 2 bases and J shed 1 base, with 6 bases lying between them. CDR3 sequence reads: CASSYPFSGNTIYF. The CDR3 bases are TGTGCCAGCAGTTACCCATTTTCTGGAAACACCATATATTTT.

This clonotype was recorded many times. The V call is TRBV27, the J call TRBJ1-1; 12 bases agree with TRBD1. The CDR3 runs 18 residues. Germline-derived CDR1 and CDR2 are MNHEY and SMNVEV (reference sequence). With V trimmed by 0 bases and J by 9 bases, 14 bases remained unmatched. The CDR3 protein is CASSLSGTGGAQNYKAFF. CDR3 nucleotide sequence: TGTGCCAGCAGTTTATCGGGGACAGGGGGCGCGCAAAACTACAAAGCTTTCTTT.

This clonotype was observed a few times. V is TRBV28 and J is TRBJ1-1; D gene unclear. Trimming removed 7 bases from V and 7 bases from J, with 13 bases in between. The length of the CDR3 is 12 residues. Germline lookup yields CDR1 MDHEN and CDR2 SYDVKM. The CDR3 coding sequence is TGTGCCAGCAACGTAGGTCGCGGTGAAGCTTTCTTT. Protein sequence: CASNVGRGEAFF.

The chain links TRBV20-1 to TRBJ2-5; D remains ambiguous. The CDR3 consists of 12 residues. The V gene's germline CDR1 is DFQATT and CDR2 SNEGSKA (reference sequence). The V end lost 6 bases, the J end lost 13 bases, and 21 bases lay between the germline ends. CDR3 in DNA: TGCAGTGCCCAGAAAGACCTCGGGTTGGGGTACTTC. It specifies CSAQKDLGLGYF.

This clonotype occurred many times. The chain joins TRBV2 to TRBJ2-2, with TRBD1 identical over 8 bases. The germline V gene has CDR1 SNHLY and CDR2 FYNNEI. The CDR3 spans 13 residues. The trim removed 6 bases at V and 3 bases at J, leaving 0 bases unmatched. The CDR3 DNA reads TGTGCCAGCAGGGGACAGGACACCGGGGAGCTGTTTTTT. This codes for CASRGQDTGELFF.

The gene calls are TRBV15 and TRBJ2-7; the match to TRBD1 covers 10 bases. The CDR3 is 14 residues long. The junction had 1 base not matched to a gene; V was cut back by 2 bases and J by 3 bases. The germline V gene has CDR1 LNHNV and CDR2 YYDKDF (reference sequence). The DNA of the CDR3 is TGTGCCACCAGCAGACGGGACAGGGGCTACGAGCAGTACTTC. Translation: CATSRRDRGYEQYF.

Remarks on this clonotype: This may be a read error: a much more frequent sequence differs by one nucleotide. V and J are TRBV7-2 and TRBJ2-5; D is possibly TRBD2 (5 bases). From germline, CDR1 is SGHTA and CDR2 FQGNSA. This CDR3 has 13 residues. CDR3 nucleotides: TGTGCCAACAGCTTACTAGTGGGTGAGACCCAGTACTTC. Translated: CANSLLVGETQYF. Using reference TRBV7-2 and TRBJ2-5 for the parts outside the CDR3, the full variable domain is GAGVSQSPSNKVTEKGKDVELRCDPISGHTALYWYRQSLGQGLEFLIYFQGNSAPDKSGLPSDRFSAERTGGSVSTLTIQRTQQEDSAVYLCANSLLVGETQYFGPGTRLLVL.

This sequence joins TRBV10-3 and TRBJ1-5; the match to TRBD1 covers 7 bases. This CDR3 is built from 18 residues. J was trimmed by 3 bases and V by 4 bases; bases with no gene match: 15. The germline V gene encodes CDR1 ENHRY and CDR2 SYGVKD. Here the CDR3 reads CAISAHGGDSAHNQPQHF. Here the CDR3 DNA reads TGTGCCATCAGTGCACATGGAGGGGACAGTGCCCACAATCAGCCCCAGCATTTT.

This clonotype was seen repeatedly, ten times or more. The chain couples TRBV7-3 to TRBJ1-1; 7 bases map to TRBD1. V shed 5 bases, J shed 5 bases, and the junction held 11 bases outside the gene matches. CDR3 length equals 15 residues. The germline gives CDR1 SGHTA, CDR2 FQGTGA. This chain's CDR3 is CASSEGQAVWTEAFF. In DNA, the CDR3 is TGTGCCAGCAGCGAAGGACAGGCGGTATGGACTGAAGCTTTCTTT.

This clonotype was detected ten times or more. This chain connects TRBV7-6 to TRBJ2-7; 8 bases line up with TRBD2. This CDR3 has 16 residues. The germline gives CDR1 SGHVS, CDR2 FNYEAQ. V trimming: 5 bases; J trimming: 1 base; junction bases outside the gene matches: 10. The CDR3 protein is CASSAQVGLGSYEQYF. The CDR3, as DNA: TGTGCCAGCAGCGCCCAAGTGGGACTAGGGTCCTACGAGCAGTACTTC.

This clonotype turned up a few times. The chain recombines TRBV18 with TRBJ2-1; perhaps D is TRBD1 or TRBD2 (5 bases each). Trimming cost V 3 bases and J 8 bases, with 14 bases left between them. Germline V gene lookup returns CDR1 KGHSH and CDR2 LQKENI. This CDR3 region has 14 residues. CDR3 sequence: CASSPRDGKDEQFF. In nucleotides, the CDR3 is TGTGCCAGCTCACCCCGGGACGGGAAGGATGAGCAGTTCTTC.

The V call is TRBV9, the J call TRBJ2-3; D is perhaps TRBD1 (5 bases). From germline, CDR1 is SGDLS and CDR2 YYNGEE. The CDR3 has 13 amino acids. V lost 7 bases, J lost 2 bases, and 11 bases lay in between. CDR3 sequence (DNA): TGTGCCAGCGCGAGACAGAACACAGATACGCAGTATTTT. Translated: CASARQNTDTQYF.

The table lists this clonotype with many counts. The chain is built from TRBV12-3 or TRBV12-4 and TRBJ1-3; 8 bases line up with TRBD1. The CDR3 runs 15 residues. V was pared by 7 bases and J by 0 bases, with 5 bases of the junction left unmatched. CDR3 region: CASTRQGNSGNTIYF. The CDR3 DNA reads as TGTGCCAGCACCAGACAGGGGAACTCTGGAAACACCATATATTTT.